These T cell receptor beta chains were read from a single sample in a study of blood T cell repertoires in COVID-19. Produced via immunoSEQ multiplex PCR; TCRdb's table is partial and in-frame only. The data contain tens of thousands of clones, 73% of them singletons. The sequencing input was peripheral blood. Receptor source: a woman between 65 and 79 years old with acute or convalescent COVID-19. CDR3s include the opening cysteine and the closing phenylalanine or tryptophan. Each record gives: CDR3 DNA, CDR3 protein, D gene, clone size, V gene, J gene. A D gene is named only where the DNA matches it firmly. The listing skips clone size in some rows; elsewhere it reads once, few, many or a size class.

CDR3 DNA: TGTGCCAGCAGTTCCCTTCCTGGGGAGGGGAGATATGGCTACACCTTC
CDR3 protein: CASSSLPGEGRYGYTF
D gene: -
clone size: -
V gene: TRBV28
J gene: TRBJ1-2

CDR3 DNA: TGTGCCAGTAGTCTCGGGACAGGGGAATCACCCCTCCACTTT
CDR3 protein: CASSLGTGESPLHF
D gene: TRBD1
clone size: -
V gene: TRBV19
J gene: TRBJ1-6

CDR3 DNA: TGTGCCAGCAGCGTAGAGACTTTAGGGGGCGGCTACACCTTC
CDR3 protein: CASSVETLGGGYTF
D gene: TRBD1
clone size: -
V gene: TRBV9
J gene: TRBJ1-2

CDR3 DNA: TGTGCCAGCAGCAAGGACTGGCTTATGATGGACACCTTC
CDR3 protein: CASSKDWLMMDTF
D gene: -
clone size: -
V gene: TRBV6-5
J gene: TRBJ1-2

CDR3 DNA: TGTGCCAGCAGCTCCGAGGGAGGTTCTCAGCCCCAGCATTTT
CDR3 protein: CASSSEGGSQPQHF
D gene: -
clone size: -
V gene: TRBV5-8
J gene: TRBJ1-5

CDR3 DNA: TGTGCCAGCAGGGAGACAGGGCAATATGGCTACACCTTC
CDR3 protein: CASRETGQYGYTF
D gene: TRBD1
clone size: -
V gene: TRBV11-1
J gene: TRBJ1-2

CDR3 DNA: TGTGCCAGTAGCCCTCAGGGGCTGAACATTCAGTACTTC
CDR3 protein: CASSPQGLNIQYF
D gene: -
clone size: -
V gene: TRBV19
J gene: TRBJ2-4

CDR3 DNA: TGCGCCAGCAGCCCTAGCGGGGGGAAGTCCTACGAGCAGTACTTC
CDR3 protein: CASSPSGGKSYEQYF
D gene: TRBD2
clone size: -
V gene: TRBV5-1
J gene: TRBJ2-7

CDR3 DNA: TGCGCCAGCAGTGAGCAAGTCCTCCTACTAGCCAAAAACATTCAGTACTTC
CDR3 protein: CASSEQVLLLAKNIQYF
D gene: -
clone size: -
V gene: TRBV10-2
J gene: TRBJ2-4

CDR3 DNA: TGTGCCAGCAGCTTAGTGGCCAGGCATTCGACTGAAGCTTTCTTT
CDR3 protein: CASSLVARHSTEAFF
D gene: -
clone size: -
V gene: TRBV7-6
J gene: TRBJ1-1

CDR3 DNA: TGTGCCAGCTCACCGTTCGGGAAACTAGACACTGAAGCTTTCTTT
CDR3 protein: CASSPFGKLDTEAFF
D gene: -
clone size: -
V gene: TRBV18
J gene: TRBJ1-1

CDR3 DNA: TGTGCCAGCAGTGAAACGGGCCGTAGGCGGGACGGGCCCCAGCATTTT
CDR3 protein: CASSETGRRRDGPQHF
D gene: -
clone size: -
V gene: TRBV6-1
J gene: TRBJ1-5

CDR3 DNA: TGCGCCAGCAGCCAGGCGGGTTCTAGCGGGGGGGCCGGCGAGCAGTTCTTC
CDR3 protein: CASSQAGSSGGAGEQFF
D gene: TRBD2
clone size: -
V gene: TRBV4-1
J gene: TRBJ2-1

CDR3 DNA: TGTGCCAGCAGCTTGGAGGGAGCAGGGGCCAACGTCCTGACTTTC
CDR3 protein: CASSLEGAGANVLTF
D gene: -
clone size: once
V gene: TRBV5-4
J gene: TRBJ2-6

CDR3 DNA: TGTGCCAGCAGCGGTTCGTACACTGAAGCTTTCTTT
CDR3 protein: CASSGSYTEAFF
D gene: -
clone size: -
V gene: TRBV9
J gene: TRBJ1-1

CDR3 DNA: TGTGCCAGCAAGGGGAACTATGGCTACACCTTC
CDR3 protein: CASKGNYGYTF
D gene: -
clone size: once
V gene: TRBV6-6
J gene: TRBJ1-2

CDR3 DNA: TGTGCCAGCCTCCGGGGAGGGAAAAGTCAGCCCCAGCATTTT
CDR3 protein: CASLRGGKSQPQHF
D gene: -
clone size: -
V gene: TRBV6-5
J gene: TRBJ1-5

CDR3 DNA: TGCGCCAGCAGCTTTGGAGACCCCAATCAGCCCCAGCATTTT
CDR3 protein: CASSFGDPNQPQHF
D gene: -
clone size: -
V gene: TRBV5-1
J gene: TRBJ1-5

CDR3 DNA: TGTGCCAGCAGGATGGGACAGGTCCACGAGCAGTACTTC
CDR3 protein: CASRMGQVHEQYF
D gene: TRBD1
clone size: few
V gene: TRBV12-3/TRBV12-4
J gene: TRBJ2-7

CDR3 DNA: TGTGCCACCAGTGATCCATATAACAGGGGAAACACCGGGGAGCTGTTTTTT
CDR3 protein: CATSDPYNRGNTGELFF
D gene: TRBD1
clone size: -
V gene: TRBV24-1
J gene: TRBJ2-2

CDR3 DNA: TGCAGCGTTGCTTATAACACTGAAGCTTTCTTT
CDR3 protein: CSVAYNTEAFF
D gene: -
clone size: few
V gene: TRBV29-1
J gene: TRBJ1-1

CDR3 DNA: TGTGCCAGCACCTTCTCTGGAAACACCATATATTTT
CDR3 protein: CASTFSGNTIYF
D gene: -
clone size: once
V gene: TRBV6-5
J gene: TRBJ1-3

CDR3 DNA: TGTGCCAGCAGCTTCCAGCGGAGCTCCTACAATGAGCAGTTCTTC
CDR3 protein: CASSFQRSSYNEQFF
D gene: -
clone size: -
V gene: TRBV11-2
J gene: TRBJ2-1

CDR3 DNA: TGTGCCAGCAGCCAAGCTGGACTGGGGTGGACCCAGTACTTC
CDR3 protein: CASSQAGLGWTQYF
D gene: -
clone size: -
V gene: TRBV3-1/TRBV3-2
J gene: TRBJ2-5

CDR3 DNA: TGTGCCAGCAGCGCCCAGGGGAACCAGAATGAAAAACTGTTTTTT
CDR3 protein: CASSAQGNQNEKLFF
D gene: -
clone size: -
V gene: TRBV9
J gene: TRBJ1-4

CDR3 DNA: TGTGCCAGCAGCCAAGCCACAGGGTCTGGAAACACCATATATTTT
CDR3 protein: CASSQATGSGNTIYF
D gene: -
clone size: few
V gene: TRBV4-2
J gene: TRBJ1-3

CDR3 DNA: TGCGCCAGCAGCCGAAGCTACGGACAGGGCGATTACGAGCAGTACTTC
CDR3 protein: CASSRSYGQGDYEQYF
D gene: TRBD1
clone size: -
V gene: TRBV4-1
J gene: TRBJ2-7

CDR3 DNA: TGTGCCAGTAGTATAGGAACTCGAGCGGGAAACACCATATATTTT
CDR3 protein: CASSIGTRAGNTIYF
D gene: -
clone size: many
V gene: TRBV19
J gene: TRBJ1-3

CDR3 DNA: TGTGCCAGCAAACTAGGGATATCTCGGCCCTACACCTTC
CDR3 protein: CASKLGISRPYTF
D gene: -
clone size: -
V gene: TRBV12-3/TRBV12-4
J gene: TRBJ1-2

CDR3 DNA: TGCGCCAGCAGCTTGAGTGGGGGAGGTCGTCCCAACATTCAGTACTTC
CDR3 protein: CASSLSGGGRPNIQYF
D gene: -
clone size: -
V gene: TRBV5-1
J gene: TRBJ2-4

CDR3 DNA: TGTGCCAGCAGCTTAGCTCTGGGACTAGCGGGGTGGGCCTACGAGCAGTACTTC
CDR3 protein: CASSLALGLAGWAYEQYF
D gene: TRBD2
clone size: -
V gene: TRBV7-9
J gene: TRBJ2-7

CDR3 DNA: TGTGCCAGCAGTGAAGTGGCAGGGAGGACAGATACGCAGTATTTT
CDR3 protein: CASSEVAGRTDTQYF
D gene: -
clone size: -
V gene: TRBV6-1
J gene: TRBJ2-3

CDR3 DNA: TGTGCCAGCGTAACACCGGGACAGGGAAATATATGCAATCAGCCCCAGCATTTT
CDR3 protein: CASVTPGQGNICNQPQHF
D gene: TRBD1
clone size: once
V gene: TRBV27
J gene: TRBJ1-5

CDR3 DNA: TGTGCCAGCACCCCGGACAGCCGCAGCTACACCTTC
CDR3 protein: CASTPDSRSYTF
D gene: -
clone size: few
V gene: TRBV7-3
J gene: TRBJ1-2

CDR3 DNA: TGCAGTGCTAGTGGGACAGGGGACCTTAGGGCCGGGGAGCTGTTTTTT
CDR3 protein: CSASGTGDLRAGELFF
D gene: TRBD1
clone size: -
V gene: TRBV20-1
J gene: TRBJ2-2

CDR3 DNA: TGCGCCAGCGGTTTTAGGGGGACTGAAGCTTTCTTT
CDR3 protein: CASGFRGTEAFF
D gene: -
clone size: -
V gene: TRBV10-2
J gene: TRBJ1-1

CDR3 DNA: TGCGCCAGCAGCTTGGAGGGACAGGGGGCAGGGAACATTCAGTACTTC
CDR3 protein: CASSLEGQGAGNIQYF
D gene: TRBD1
clone size: -
V gene: TRBV5-1
J gene: TRBJ2-4

CDR3 DNA: TGTGCCAGCAGCTTGGGAGCAGGTACTAACTATGGCTACACCTTC
CDR3 protein: CASSLGAGTNYGYTF
D gene: -
clone size: -
V gene: TRBV5-4
J gene: TRBJ1-2

CDR3 DNA: TGCGCCAGCAGCCAAGATCGAGCCGGGGAGCTGTTTTTT
CDR3 protein: CASSQDRAGELFF
D gene: -
clone size: -
V gene: TRBV4-1
J gene: TRBJ2-2

CDR3 DNA: TGTGCCAGCAGTGAGACGCCGGGGATTACTGAAGCTTTCTTT
CDR3 protein: CASSETPGITEAFF
D gene: -
clone size: -
V gene: TRBV2
J gene: TRBJ1-1

CDR3 DNA: TGTGCCTGGAGTCCCCGACAGGGGACTCAGCCCCAGCATTTT
CDR3 protein: CAWSPRQGTQPQHF
D gene: TRBD1
clone size: -
V gene: TRBV30
J gene: TRBJ1-5

CDR3 DNA: TGTGCCAGCATAGGGGGTGGGGGCTATGGCTACACCTTC
CDR3 protein: CASIGGGGYGYTF
D gene: -
clone size: -
V gene: TRBV6-6
J gene: TRBJ1-2

CDR3 DNA: TGTGCCAGTAGTATAAGGGGCCTGGCTGAAGCTTTCTTT
CDR3 protein: CASSIRGLAEAFF
D gene: -
clone size: once
V gene: TRBV19
J gene: TRBJ1-1

CDR3 DNA: TGTGCCATCAGTGAGTCAAAGCAGGGAAGCACTGAAGCTTTCTTT
CDR3 protein: CAISESKQGSTEAFF
D gene: -
clone size: few
V gene: TRBV10-3
J gene: TRBJ1-1

CDR3 DNA: TGTGCCAGTAGTCGTTCAGGCGATGAGCAGTTCTTC
CDR3 protein: CASSRSGDEQFF
D gene: -
clone size: once
V gene: TRBV19
J gene: TRBJ2-1

CDR3 DNA: TGCGCCAGCAGCCAAGCGGCGGGGGGGCCAGAGACCCAGTACTTC
CDR3 protein: CASSQAAGGPETQYF
D gene: TRBD2
clone size: -
V gene: TRBV4-1
J gene: TRBJ2-5

CDR3 DNA: TGTGCCAGCTCGGGGACAGGGGTGAACTATGGCTACACCTTC
CDR3 protein: CASSGTGVNYGYTF
D gene: TRBD1
clone size: -
V gene: TRBV18
J gene: TRBJ1-2

CDR3 DNA: TGTGCCAGCAGCCAACCCGGGACAGGGAATGGCTACACCTTC
CDR3 protein: CASSQPGTGNGYTF
D gene: TRBD1
clone size: -
V gene: TRBV14
J gene: TRBJ1-2

CDR3 DNA: TGTGCCAGCAGCTTAGAGCCAGGGCGGTTTGATTATGGCTACACCTTC
CDR3 protein: CASSLEPGRFDYGYTF
D gene: -
clone size: -
V gene: TRBV11-2
J gene: TRBJ1-2

CDR3 DNA: TGTGCCAGCAGCTTAGCGTTTGGGAGGTTGGGGTCTGGGGCCAACGTCCTGACTTTC
CDR3 protein: CASSLAFGRLGSGANVLTF
D gene: -
clone size: -
V gene: TRBV7-8
J gene: TRBJ2-6

CDR3 DNA: TGTGCCAGCAGCCGTCTAGCGGGGGGGCAAGCAGATACGCAGTATTTT
CDR3 protein: CASSRLAGGQADTQYF
D gene: TRBD2
clone size: -
V gene: TRBV27
J gene: TRBJ2-3

CDR3 DNA: TGCGCCAGCAGAGCTACTAGGACAGGCAAAAGCACAGATACGCAGTATTTT
CDR3 protein: CASRATRTGKSTDTQYF
D gene: TRBD1
clone size: -
V gene: TRBV10-1
J gene: TRBJ2-3

CDR3 DNA: TGTGCCAGCAGTCCAAACAGGGTGGTGCAGTTCTTC
CDR3 protein: CASSPNRVVQFF
D gene: -
clone size: once
V gene: TRBV12-3/TRBV12-4
J gene: TRBJ2-1

CDR3 DNA: TGTGCCAGCAAAAGGACTTCAAGCACAGATACGCAGTATTTT
CDR3 protein: CASKRTSSTDTQYF
D gene: -
clone size: -
V gene: TRBV6-5
J gene: TRBJ2-3

CDR3 DNA: TGTGCCAGCAGCCAATTATTGGTTCGTGGGGGCGAGCAGTTCTTC
CDR3 protein: CASSQLLVRGGEQFF
D gene: -
clone size: -
V gene: TRBV3-1/TRBV3-2
J gene: TRBJ2-1

CDR3 DNA: TGTGCCAGCAGCTTGGCCCCGGCAGGGGGCGTTGGAAAACTGTTTTTT
CDR3 protein: CASSLAPAGGVGKLFF
D gene: TRBD1
clone size: -
V gene: TRBV5-4
J gene: TRBJ1-4

CDR3 DNA: TGTGCCAGCAGCTTAACGAGGTGGGGGGTCAATGAGCAGTTCTTC
CDR3 protein: CASSLTRWGVNEQFF
D gene: -
clone size: once
V gene: TRBV11-2
J gene: TRBJ2-1

CDR3 DNA: TGTGCCAGTAGTATGGCCCTCCGGGTCCCCTATGGCTACACCTTC
CDR3 protein: CASSMALRVPYGYTF
D gene: -
clone size: few
V gene: TRBV19
J gene: TRBJ1-2

CDR3 DNA: TGTGCCAGCAGCCAAGACGGGGGCACAGATACGCAGTATTTT
CDR3 protein: CASSQDGGTDTQYF
D gene: -
clone size: -
V gene: TRBV5-6
J gene: TRBJ2-3

CDR3 DNA: TGTGCCAGTAGATTAAAGAACACTGAAGCTTTCTTT
CDR3 protein: CASRLKNTEAFF
D gene: -
clone size: -
V gene: TRBV19
J gene: TRBJ1-1